This passage covers 10 T cell receptor beta chains from one sample sequenced in a study of T cells in Graves' hyperthyroidism and ophthalmopathy. RNA transcripts provided the source from which TCR beta CDR3 regions were amplified. The HTBI primer set drove a first-round RT-PCR of the TCR CDR3. A single record per CDR3 protein comes from TCRdb applying MiXCR to the multiplex PCR reads. Of about 720,000 distinct CDR3 sequences detected, over 15% appear once; the ten largest clones hold under 9.5%. What was sequenced was blood. The receptor source for this set is a man younger than 35 with Graves' hyperthyroidism.

The V gene is TRBV9, the J gene TRBJ2-2; D is possibly TRBD2 (6 bases). V shed 3 bases and J shed 4 bases, with 19 bases lying between them. The CDR3 has 17 amino acids. CDR1 is SGDLS and CDR2 is YYNGEE in the germline V gene. CDR3 sequence: CASSGRSEGGPTGELFF. CDR3 nucleotides: TGTGCCAGCAGCGGGAGGAGTGAGGGAGGCCCCACCGGGGAGCTGTTTTTT.

The table lists this clonotype with a few counts. This chain connects TRBV20-1 to TRBJ1-4; the D gene is possibly TRBD1 (6 bases). The CDR3 loop spans 13 amino acids. Per germline, CDR1 DFQATT and CDR2 SNEGSKA (reference sequence). V gave up 6 bases and J gave up 6 bases, with 14 bases separating them. The CDR3 here is CSAGRGRDEKLFF. DNA of the CDR3: TGCAGTGCAGGCCGGGGGCGGGATGAAAAACTGTTTTTT.

The table lists this clonotype with many counts. The chain is built from TRBV11-2 and TRBJ2-2; 10 nucleotides line up with TRBD1. From germline, CDR1 is SGHAT and CDR2 FQNNGV. The CDR3 is made up of 15 amino acids. Trimming removed 5 bases from V and 3 bases from J; junction bases left unmatched: 3. As DNA, the CDR3 is TGTGCCAGCAGCCCTGGACAGGGGGACACCGGGGAGCTGTTTTTT. Its translation: CASSPGQGDTGELFF.

This clonotype was counted many times. The chain carries TRBV28 and TRBJ2-7; D remains ambiguous. Germline values: CDR1 MDHEN, CDR2 SYDVKM. This CDR3 contains 13 residues. V was pared by 7 bases and J by 2 bases, with 12 bases between. The CDR3, as DNA: TGTGCCAGCACCCCTGACGCACCCTACGAGCAGTACTTC. Its protein is CASTPDAPYEQYF. Using reference TRBV28 and TRBJ2-7 for the parts outside the CDR3, the full variable domain is DVKVTQSSRYLVKRTGEKVFLECVQDMDHENMFWYRQDPGLGLRLIYFSYDVKMKEKGDIPEGYSVSREKKERFSLILESASTNQTSMYLCASTPDAPYEQYFGPGTRLTVT.

This clonotype appeared many times. V is TRBV12-3 or TRBV12-4 and J is TRBJ2-7; 8 nucleotides line up with TRBD2. V trimming: 5 bases; J trimming: 3 bases; junction bases outside the gene matches: 9. The CDR3 has 15 amino acids. CDR3 in amino acids: CASSPVRGGSYEQYF. CDR3 sequence (DNA): TGTGCCAGCAGTCCCGTACGGGGGGGAAGCTACGAGCAGTACTTC.

The V gene is TRBV30, the J gene TRBJ2-7, with no clear D. V gave up 0 bases and J gave up 2 bases, with 11 bases separating them. Germline lookup yields CDR1 GTSNPN and CDR2 SVGIG (reference sequence). This CDR3 spans 14 amino acids. This CDR3 reads CAWSVPGKTYEQYF. In DNA, the CDR3 is TGTGCCTGGAGTGTACCCGGAAAGACCTACGAGCAGTACTTC.

Points on this clonotype: A read error may produce the germline difference seen at one junction end. The rearrangement joins TRBV29-1 to TRBJ2-1; D remains ambiguous. From germline, CDR1 is SQVTM and CDR2 ANQGSEA. The CDR3 is made up of 13 amino acids. The CDR3 spells CSVEYRANNERFF. The CDR3 DNA is TGCAGCGTTGAGTACCGGGCCAACAATGAGCGGTTCTTC.

This rearrangement joins TRBV6-1 to TRBJ2-5, with D tentatively TRBD1 or TRBD2 (5 bases each). V gave up 6 bases and J gave up 2 bases, with 16 bases separating them. Germline V lookup: CDR1 MNHNS, CDR2 SASEGT. The CDR3 runs to 15 residues. CDR3 coding DNA: TGTGCCAGCAGCTACTACGGGACGGGGCAAGAGACCCAGTACTTC. Encoded protein: CASSYYGTGQETQYF.

In this sample, this clonotype turned up many times. This rearrangement joins TRBV30 to TRBJ1-2, with TRBD1 matching 9 bases. With V trimmed by 1 base and J by 4 bases, 10 bases remained unmatched. This CDR3 spans 16 amino acids. In germline, CDR1 is GTSNPN, CDR2 SVGIG (reference sequence). The CDR3 nucleotides read TGTGCCTGGAGTGACGAATCGGGACAGGGAGGCTATGGCTACACCTTC. Translating it yields CAWSDESGQGGYGYTF.

Regarding this clonotype: A much larger clone is a single base away; this may be a read error. This rearrangement joins TRBV18 to TRBJ1-5, with D unresolved. This CDR3 comprises 13 residues. In germline, CDR1 is KGHSH, CDR2 LQKENI. The CDR3 sequence: CAGSIGFNQPQHF. CDR3 nucleotide sequence: TGTGCCGGCTCGATAGGGTTTAATCAGCCCCAGCATTTT.